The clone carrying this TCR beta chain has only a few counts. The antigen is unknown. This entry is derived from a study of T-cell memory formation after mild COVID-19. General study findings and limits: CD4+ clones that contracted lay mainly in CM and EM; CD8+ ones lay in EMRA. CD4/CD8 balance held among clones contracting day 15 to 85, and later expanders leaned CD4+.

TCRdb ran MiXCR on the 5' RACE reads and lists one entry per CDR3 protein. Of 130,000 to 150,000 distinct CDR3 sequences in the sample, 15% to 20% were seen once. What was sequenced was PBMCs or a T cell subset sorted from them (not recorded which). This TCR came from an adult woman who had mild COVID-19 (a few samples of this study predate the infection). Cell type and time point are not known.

CDR3 sequence (DNA): TGTGCCAGCAGCCGCCGGACAGGGCGGGACACTGAAGCTTTCTTT. Amino acid sequence: CASSRRTGRDTEAFF. J is TRBJ1-1 and V is TRBV7-2, with 8 bases fitting TRBD1. Germline V gives CDR1 SGHTA, CDR2 FQGNSA. The V gene end was trimmed by 5 bases and the J gene end by 3 bases; junction bases not matched to a gene: 8. This CDR3 comprises 15 residues.